The source of this T cell receptor (beta chain) is a study of blood T cell repertoires in COVID-19 (dated by TCRdb to about 2020). At the level of the whole study: Collaborator samples came from the United States, Italy and Spain and covered acute and convalescent phases of COVID-19. The material from the prospective study consisted of cDNA or gDNA derived from T cells, B-cell-depleted T cells, or PBMCs. The samples were drawn from the first 160 participants of the ongoing ImmuneRACE study and from over 950 subjects provided by 6 global collaborators. Where available, HLA class I and class II types were taken from metadata supplied by the sample provider and were not determined by assay-based typing. The dataset comprised deeply sampled blood TCRbeta repertoires from subjects exposed to, actively infected with, or recovered from COVID-19. The repertoires were released in a freely available public database meant as a resource for research on the immune response to SARS-CoV-2. Nearly every sample came with metadata listing a de-identified subject ID, COVID-19 status, age in years and sex. The paper's findings and limits, for the study overall: The quantity of clinical and demographic metadata differed by source and by participant and was supplied without curation.

The germline V gene sets CDR1 to MNHEY and CDR2 to SVGAGI. Inclusive of the bounding cysteine and phenylalanine, the CDR3 is 13 residues long. The retained sequence is limited to the CDR3, 39 bases, with the frame set at the first base. Germline trimming: 9 bases from V, 6 bases from J; junction bases outside gene matches: 4. TCRbeta CDR3 regions were amplified from genomic DNA by means of the immunoSEQ Assay, a bias-controlled multiplex PCR. As for how the authors treated the data: Within the assay, amplification of reference gene primers was used to estimate how many nucleated cells each sample contained. Sequence reads were collapsed and filtered to measure the absolute abundance of every unique TCRbeta CDR3 rearrangement. For each sample, productive Simpson clonality was calculated by taking the square root of Simpson's diversity index across productive rearrangements. The source is immuneACCESS, and TCRdb retained only in-frame sequences with V and J called. Part of the clones is not carried over; for the studies checked, unresolved V genes explain less than half of this, and the remainder is unexplained. V and J calls and clone size are those listed in that table; D and trimming were worked out from the DNA. The sample table shows 85,000 to 100,000 clones, and over 60% are seen once. The ten top clones hold 8% to 9% of the sample.

A few counts support this clone. The target of this receptor is not known. There are no base qualities to consult, and no much larger clone falls within one base. Samples from volunteer blood donors who had recovered from COVID-19 were contributed by a second Seattle source. Collaborating institutions collected whole blood in K2EDTA tubes following their own protocols. For TCRbeta analysis, collaborators shipped samples in one of three forms: frozen whole blood, isolated PBMCs, or DNA extracted from either of those sample types. The rearrangement combines TRBV6-5 with TRBJ2-1, with 11 middle bases fitting TRBD2. Specimen: peripheral blood. This clonotype was obtained from a man aged 50 to 60 who had recovered from COVID-19. The CDR3 is CASSGRGSNEQFF. DNA sequence: TGTGCCAGTAGCGGGAGGGGCTCCAATGAGCAGTTCTTC.